Given below is one T cell receptor (beta chain) in context. Its specificity is unknown. Germline lookup yields CDR1 SGHRS and CDR2 YFSETQ. Trimming took off 5 bases at V and 0 bases at J, with 15 bases between the two ends. The CDR3 runs to 17 residues. These data originate in a study of cytomegalovirus exposure and HLA in healthy donors. Study-level results: Cytomegalovirus status, reportedly, was diagnosed with high specificity and sensitivity by the classifier. Under in vitro conditions, three CMV-associated chains were confirmed as specific for CMV antigens. Cytomegalovirus association was assigned to more than 150 TCR beta chains.

TCRdb's copy holds only in-frame clones and misses some; the assay was immunoSEQ multiplex PCR. The repertoire has 55,000 to 75,000 clones, 94% of them found once; the top ten carry about 4%. The chain recombines TRBV5-1 with TRBJ1-6, with D possibly TRBD1 on 6 matching bases. The receptor was isolated from a man younger than 30 in good health and CMV-seropositive. The sample taken for sequencing was PBMCs. The CDR3 bases are TGCGCCAGCAGGAGACAGGCCGATAGCTCCTATAATTCACCCCTCCACTTT. Encoded protein: CASRRQADSSYNSPLHF.